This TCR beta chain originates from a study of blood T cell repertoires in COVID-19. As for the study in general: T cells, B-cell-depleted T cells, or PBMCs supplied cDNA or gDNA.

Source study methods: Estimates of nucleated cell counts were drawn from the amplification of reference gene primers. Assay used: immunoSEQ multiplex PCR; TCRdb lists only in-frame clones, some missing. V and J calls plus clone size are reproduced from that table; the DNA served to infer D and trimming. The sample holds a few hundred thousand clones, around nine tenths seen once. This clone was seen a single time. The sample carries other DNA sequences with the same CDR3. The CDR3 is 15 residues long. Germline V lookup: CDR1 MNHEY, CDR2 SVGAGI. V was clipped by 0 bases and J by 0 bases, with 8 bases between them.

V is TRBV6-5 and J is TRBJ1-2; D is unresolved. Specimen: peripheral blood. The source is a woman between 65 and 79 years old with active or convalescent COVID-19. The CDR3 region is CASSYSGGSNYGYTF. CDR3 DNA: TGTGCCAGCAGTTACTCGGGAGGGTCTAACTATGGCTACACCTTC.